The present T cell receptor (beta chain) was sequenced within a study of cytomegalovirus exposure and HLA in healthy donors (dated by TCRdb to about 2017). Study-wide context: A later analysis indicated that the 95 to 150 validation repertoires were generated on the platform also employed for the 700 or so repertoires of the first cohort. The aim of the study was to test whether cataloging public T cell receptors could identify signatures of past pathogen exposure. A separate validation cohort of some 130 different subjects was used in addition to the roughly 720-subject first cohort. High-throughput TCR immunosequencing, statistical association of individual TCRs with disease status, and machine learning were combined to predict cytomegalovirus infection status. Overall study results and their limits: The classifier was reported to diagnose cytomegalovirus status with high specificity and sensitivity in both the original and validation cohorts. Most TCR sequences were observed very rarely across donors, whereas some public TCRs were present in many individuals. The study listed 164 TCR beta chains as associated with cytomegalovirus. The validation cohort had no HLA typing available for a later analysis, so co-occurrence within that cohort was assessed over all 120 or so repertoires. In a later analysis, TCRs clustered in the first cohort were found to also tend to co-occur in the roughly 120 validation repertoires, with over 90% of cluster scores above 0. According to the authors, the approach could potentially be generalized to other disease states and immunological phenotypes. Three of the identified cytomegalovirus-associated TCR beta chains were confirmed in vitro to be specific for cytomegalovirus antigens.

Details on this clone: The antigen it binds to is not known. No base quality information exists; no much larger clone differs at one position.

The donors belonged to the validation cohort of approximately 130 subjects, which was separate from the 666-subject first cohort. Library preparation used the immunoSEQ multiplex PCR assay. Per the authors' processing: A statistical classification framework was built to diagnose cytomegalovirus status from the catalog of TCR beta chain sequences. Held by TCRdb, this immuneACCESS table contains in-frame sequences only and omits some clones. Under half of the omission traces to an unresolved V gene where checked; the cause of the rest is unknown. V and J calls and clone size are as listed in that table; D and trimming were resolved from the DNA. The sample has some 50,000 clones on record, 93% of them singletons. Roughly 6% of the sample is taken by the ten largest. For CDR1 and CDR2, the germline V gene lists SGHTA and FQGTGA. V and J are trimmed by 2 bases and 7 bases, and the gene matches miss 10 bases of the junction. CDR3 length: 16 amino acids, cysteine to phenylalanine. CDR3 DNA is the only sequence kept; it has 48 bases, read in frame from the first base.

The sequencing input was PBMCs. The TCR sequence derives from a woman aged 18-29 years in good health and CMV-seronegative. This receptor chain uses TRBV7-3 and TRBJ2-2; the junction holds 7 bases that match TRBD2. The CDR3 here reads CASSLLATSRVGELFF. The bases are TGTGCCAGCAGCTTACTCGCGACTAGCCGGGTCGGGGAGCTGTTTTTT.